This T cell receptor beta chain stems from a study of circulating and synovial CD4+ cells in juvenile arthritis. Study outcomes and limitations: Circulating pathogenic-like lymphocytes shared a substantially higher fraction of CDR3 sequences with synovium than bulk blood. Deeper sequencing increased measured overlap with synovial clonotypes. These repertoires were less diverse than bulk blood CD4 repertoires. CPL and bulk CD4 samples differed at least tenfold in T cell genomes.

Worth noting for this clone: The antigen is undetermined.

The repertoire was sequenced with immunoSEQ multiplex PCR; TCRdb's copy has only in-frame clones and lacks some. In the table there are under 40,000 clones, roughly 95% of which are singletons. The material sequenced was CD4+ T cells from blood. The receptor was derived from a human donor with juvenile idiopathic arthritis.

The CDR3 region has the DNA TGTGCCAGTAGTATCCCCGGCAGGGGCCAAGATACGCAGTATTTT. Its protein is CASSIPGRGQDTQYF. The gene calls are TRBV19 and TRBJ2-3; D possibly corresponds to TRBD1 (6 bases). Germline-derived CDR1 and CDR2 are LNHDA and SQIVND (reference sequence). The CDR3 is 15 amino acids. Trimming took 3 bases from V and 5 from J, leaving 15 bases between them.